This T cell receptor beta chain was documented in a study of OX40 agonist ivuxolimab in advanced cancers. Looking at the study overall: The study treated patients with ivuxolimab, an agonistic anti-OX40 (CD134) antibody. Of the participants, under 50% had some prior anti-PD-1, anti-PD-L1 or anti-CTLA-4 therapy, which was allowed. Findings of the study overall: Among the least clonally expanded were partial responders at 0.1-3.0 mg/kg. Doses of 0.1 to 3.0 mg/kg were accompanied by clonal expansion of CD4+ and CD8+ blood T cells by week 6.

Measured with immunoSEQ multiplex PCR; TCRdb has only the in-frame clones, and not every one. The data contain approximately 12,000 clones, roughly 80% of them singletons. This CDR3 region has 14 residues. V was pared by 5 bases and J by 7 bases, with 5 bases of the junction left unmatched. Germline CDR1 reads SEHNR; CDR2 reads FQNEAQ (reference sequence). Points on this clone: Its antigen is not known.

The chain couples TRBV7-9 to TRBJ1-2; 12 bases match TRBD1. The clonotype originates from an adult with an advanced solid tumor such as melanoma, head and neck, liver or kidney cancer. The sample consisted of CD4+ or CD8+ T cells sorted from blood, taken in a trial of the OX40 agonist ivuxolimab. CDR3 region: CASSVGQGASGYTF. The CDR3 nucleotides read TGTGCCAGCAGCGTGGGACAGGGGGCCTCTGGCTACACCTTC. The whole variable domain, remainder taken from reference TRBV7-9 and TRBJ1-2, is DTGVSQNPRHKITKRGQNVTFRCDPISEHNRLYWYRQTLGQGPEFLTYFQNEAQLEKSRLLSDRFSAERPKGSFSTLEIQRTEQGDSAMYLCASSVGQGASGYTFGSGTRLTVV.